This T cell receptor beta chain was recorded in a study of siplizumab effects on memory and regulatory T cells. Assay used: immunoSEQ multiplex PCR; TCRdb lists only in-frame clones, some missing. The table lists tens of thousands of clones, around 97% of them singletons. Looked up from germline, CDR1 is SEHNR and CDR2 is FQNEAQ (reference sequence). CDR3 length: 14 residues. V was clipped by 5 bases and J by 6 bases; unmatched bases: 6. The receptor comes from a human donor in good health. J is TRBJ2-5 and V is TRBV7-9, with TRBD2 identical over 10 bases. The specimen was naive CD4+ T cells sorted from blood. CDR3 bases: TGTGCCAGCAGCGCCGGGACTAGCGAAAAGACCCAGTACTTC. Translation gives CASSAGTSEKTQYF.